The 32 T cell receptor beta chains listed next were all sequenced from one sample in a study of prognosis after radiotherapy for stage I lung cancer. The genomic DNA TCR beta CDR3 region underwent two rounds of multiplex PCR. Each TRBV and TRBJ gene had its own primer in the first PCR round. From the multiplex PCR reads, TCRdb called clonotypes with MiXCR, one entry per CDR3 protein. In the table there are around 17,000 distinct CDR3 sequences, 17% of which are singletons. The sample was PBMCs, taken before or after stereotactic body radiation therapy (not recorded which). Receptor source: a donor at least 50 years old with non-small cell lung cancer.

This clonotype was counted at least ten times. The chain uses TRBV24-1 and TRBJ2-1; tentative D call: TRBD2 (6 bases). This CDR3 comprises 18 residues. V lost 4 bases to trimming and J lost 0 bases, with 18 bases between them. Germline V gene data show CDR1 as KGHDR and CDR2 as SFDVKD. CDR3 protein: CATSDPGLLTSSYNEQFF. Written as DNA, the CDR3 is TGTGCCACCAGTGACCCGGGACTCTTGACGAGCTCCTACAATGAGCAGTTCTTC.

This clonotype showed up many times. CDR3 amino acids: CASSYGWGVRIRSTDTQYF. For the CDR3, the DNA is TGTGCCAGCAGTTATGGTTGGGGGGTTCGGATAAGAAGCACAGATACGCAGTATTTT. The V gene is TRBV6-2 or TRBV6-3, the J gene TRBJ2-3, with D possibly being TRBD2 (6 bases). The CDR3 length is 19 residues. V lost 3 bases and J lost 0, with 22 bases in between. CDR1 is MNHEY, CDR2 SVGEGT, per germline.

This clonotype qualifies as medium-sized (0.01 to 0.1%). V and J are TRBV5-1 and TRBJ2-1, with 9 bases lining up with TRBD1. V lost 3 bases to trimming and J lost 7 bases; unmatched junction nucleotides: 8. Germline CDR1 reads SGHRS; CDR2 reads YFSETQ. The CDR3 sequence is 15 residues long. Written as DNA, the CDR3 is TGCGCCAGCAGCTCCTGGACAGGGGTAAGGAATGAGCAGTTCTTC. Its protein is CASSSWTGVRNEQFF.

Many counts were recorded for this clonotype. The chain joins TRBV18 to TRBJ2-7; D ambiguous. This CDR3 is built from 14 residues. The germline V gene has CDR1 KGHSH and CDR2 LQKENI. The germline V and J ends were trimmed by 5 bases and 0 bases, with 11 bases remaining between them. The CDR3 reads CASSKQAHSYEQYV. CDR3 sequence (DNA): TGTGCCAGCTCAAAGCAGGCCCACTCCTACGAGCAGTACGTC.

This clonotype was recorded at least ten times. This rearrangement joins TRBV19 to TRBJ2-1, with a weak D call TRBD2 (5 bases). V was shortened by 1 base and J by 7 bases, with 11 bases between the two germline ends. The CDR3 has 14 residues. Germline V gene lookup returns CDR1 LNHDA and CDR2 SQIVND (reference sequence). CDR3 sequence: CASSIALAWNEQFF. Written as DNA, the CDR3 is TGTGCCAGTAGTATAGCGCTAGCTTGGAATGAGCAGTTCTTC.

Only one count was recorded for this clonotype. Since the CDR3 does not end with the conserved phenylalanine or tryptophan, this likely comes from a read error. The gene calls are TRBV6-2 or TRBV6-3 and TRBJ2-7; 10 nucleotides line up with TRBD1. The V gene end was trimmed by 5 bases and the J gene end by 4 bases; junction bases not matched to a gene: 8. This CDR3 comprises 15 residues. Germline V gives CDR1 MNHEY, CDR2 SVGEGT. Here the CDR3 reads CASSPSDRGSYEQYL. The CDR3 DNA is TGTGCCAGCAGTCCTTCGGACAGGGGGTCGTACGAGCAGTACCTC.

This clonotype was counted many times. The chain combines TRBV20-1 with TRBJ1-4; the D gene is possibly TRBD1 (5 bases). CDR3 size: 13 residues. The germline gives CDR1 DFQATT, CDR2 SNEGSKA (reference sequence). V lost 4 bases to trimming and J lost 3 bases, with 9 bases between them. CDR3 sequence: CSATGGANEKLFF. In DNA, the CDR3 is TGCAGTGCTACCGGGGGGGCTAATGAAAAACTGTTTTTT.

This clonotype is medium-sized within its sample. V gene TRBV28 combines with J gene TRBJ2-2, with D tentatively TRBD1 (5 bases). The CDR3 sequence is 14 residues long. Trimming took off 6 bases at V and 6 bases at J, with 14 bases between the two ends. Germline V gene data show CDR1 as MDHEN and CDR2 as SYDVKM. The CDR3 protein is CASSSQGMSGELFF. The CDR3 coding sequence is TGTGCCAGCAGCAGCCAGGGAATGTCCGGGGAGCTGTTTTTT.

This clonotype was found many times. The gene calls are TRBV6-2 or TRBV6-3 and TRBJ2-1, with TRBD1 matching over 8 bases. Losses at the gene ends were 5 bases for V and 6 bases for J; bases not matched to a gene: 3. The CDR3 runs to 13 residues. The V gene's germline CDR1 is MNHEY and CDR2 SVGEGT. CDR3 amino acids: CASSQGQANEQFF. The CDR3 DNA sequence: TGTGCCAGCAGTCAGGGACAGGCCAATGAGCAGTTCTTC.

This clonotype is labeled medium-sized (0.01 to 0.1%). The chain carries TRBV5-8 and TRBJ1-5; 11 nucleotides align to TRBD1. Trimming cost V 2 bases and J 4 bases; bases outside gene matches: 2. Germline V gene data show CDR1 as SGHTS and CDR2 as YDEGEE. The CDR3 extends over 15 amino acids. The CDR3 loop is CASSLGQGANQPQHF. In DNA, the CDR3 is TGTGCCAGCAGCTTAGGACAGGGGGCGAATCAGCCCCAGCATTTT.

This clonotype was recorded many times. The rearrangement joins TRBV19 to TRBJ1-5; 11 bases match TRBD1. Germline assignment: CDR1 LNHDA and CDR2 SQIVND (reference sequence). V lost 7 bases, J lost 6 bases, and 5 bases stayed unmatched. CDR3 length: 14 residues. The CDR3 loop reads CASTDRGRGQPQHF. For the CDR3, the DNA is TGTGCCAGTACGGACAGGGGGCGCGGTCAGCCCCAGCATTTT.

There are many counts of this clonotype. The chain couples TRBV7-3 to TRBJ1-1, with 11 bases lining up with TRBD1. The germline V gene encodes CDR1 SGHTA and CDR2 FQGTGA. V lost 8 bases, J lost 5 bases, and 1 base stayed unmatched. The CDR3 is made up of 12 amino acids. DNA of the CDR3: TGTGCCAGCGGGGACAGGGGGACTGAAGCTTTCTTT. Its translation is CASGDRGTEAFF.

At least ten counts were recorded for this clonotype. The chain uses TRBV7-9 and TRBJ1-2, with D possibly being TRBD1 (6 bases). Germline-derived CDR1 and CDR2 are SEHNR and FQNEAQ (reference sequence). Trimming removed 4 bases from V and 4 bases from J, with 16 bases in between. CDR3 size: 15 residues. In DNA form, the CDR3 reads TGTGCCAGCAGCTCGTCAGGGGTTGGAGGCTATGGCTACACCTTC. Translation: CASSSSGVGGYGYTF. The full variable domain, with the rest looked up from reference TRBV7-9 and TRBJ1-2, is DTGVSQNPRHKITKRGQNVTFRCDPISEHNRLYWYRQTLGQGPEFLTYFQNEAQLEKSRLLSDRFSAERPKGSFSTLEIQRTEQGDSAMYLCASSSSGVGGYGYTFGSGTRLTVV.

With respect to this clonotype: This likely came from a read error, as a far larger clone is one base away. This chain uses TRBV6-1 with TRBJ2-5; 7 bases match TRBD2. The J call may be wrong; the DNA end is better matched by TRBJ2-1. Germline assignment: CDR1 MNHNS and CDR2 SASEGT. The CDR3 extends over 14 amino acids. The CDR3 protein is CASSQAGIRNEQFF. CDR3 DNA: TGTGCCAGCAGTCAAGCGGGAATACGAAATGAGCAGTTCTTC.

About this clonotype itself: This may stem from a read error, because a much larger clone lies one nucleotide away. The rearrangement links TRBV7-3 to TRBJ2-1, with TRBD1 as a possible D gene (7 bases). The V end was cut by 8 bases, the J end by 0 bases, with 14 bases between. This CDR3 region has 15 residues. Germline values: CDR1 SGHTA, CDR2 FQGTGA. This CDR3 reads CASEGAGSSYNEQFF. The CDR3 coding sequence is TGTGCCAGCGAGGGGGCGGGGAGCTCCTACAATGAGCAGTTCTTC.

V usage is TRBV28 and J usage is TRBJ2-5, with 7 bases lining up with TRBD2. This CDR3 contains 14 residues. Looked up from germline, CDR1 is MDHEN and CDR2 is SYDVKM. Germline trimming cut 4 bases from V and 7 bases from J; bases unmatched to any gene: 9. In nucleotides, the CDR3 is TGTGCCAGCAGTTACCCTAGCGGTTACGGGACCCAGTACTTC. This translates into CASSYPSGYGTQYF.

This clonotype was observed at least ten times. The chain employs TRBV28 and TRBJ2-5; D unclear. Trimming shortened V by 5 bases and J by 0 bases, and 19 bases separated the two germline ends. Germline lookup yields CDR1 MDHEN and CDR2 SYDVKM. The CDR3 runs 17 residues. CDR3 DNA: TGTGCCAGCAGTCAGGACGGCTACCTGAACTACCAAGAGACCCAGTACTTC. It encodes CASSQDGYLNYQETQYF. The full variable domain, completed using reference TRBV28 and TRBJ2-5, is DVKVTQSSRYLVKRTGEKVFLECVQDMDHENMFWYRQDPGLGLRLIYFSYDVKMKEKGDIPEGYSVSREKKERFSLILESASTNQTSMYLCASSQDGYLNYQETQYFGPGTRLLVL.

Notes on this clonotype: A read error is the likely source, as a far larger clone sits one nucleotide away. The rearrangement uses TRBV6-8 and TRBJ2-7; the match to TRBD1 covers 9 bases. Per germline, CDR1 MNHGY and CDR2 SAAAGT. This CDR3 spans 15 amino acids. CDR3 nucleotide sequence: TGTGTCAGCACGGGGACAGGGATCAGCTCCTACGAGCAGTACGTC. It is translated as CVSTGTGISSYEQYV.

In its sample, this clonotype was seen many times. The chain combines TRBV6-5 with TRBJ2-5, with D uncertain. Germline-derived CDR1 and CDR2 are MNHEY and SVGAGI. CDR3 length: 15 amino acids. The germline V and J ends were trimmed by 0 bases and 3 bases, with 11 bases remaining between them. The CDR3 bases are TGTGCCAGCAGTTACTCGTGGGGTGAGGAAGAGACCCAGTACTTC. Protein product: CASSYSWGEEETQYF.

This clonotype was recorded many times. The J gene is TRBJ2-7, the V gene TRBV5-6; tentatively, D is TRBD1 (6 bases). Germline V gene data show CDR1 as SGHDT and CDR2 as YYEEEE. The CDR3 loop spans 13 amino acids. V was trimmed by 1 base and J by 4 bases, leaving 9 bases between them. The CDR3 sequence is CASSLPTGYEQYF. For the CDR3, the DNA is TGTGCCAGCAGCTTGCCCACAGGGTACGAGCAGTACTTC.

This clonotype was observed at least ten times. The rearrangement uses TRBV9 and TRBJ2-3; TRBD2 agrees at 7 bases. Per the germline V gene, CDR1 is SGDLS and CDR2 is YYNGEE. Losses at the gene ends were 0 bases for V and 2 bases for J; bases not matched to a gene: 9. This CDR3 region has 17 residues. The CDR3 DNA reads as TGTGCCAGCAGCGTAGCCCGAGGAGCGGGGCTCACAGATACGCAGTATTTT. Protein sequence: CASSVARGAGLTDTQYF.

This clonotype qualifies as medium-sized (0.01 to 0.1%). The chain employs TRBV3-1 and TRBJ1-4; D not resolved. The germline gives CDR1 LGHDT, CDR2 YNNKEL (reference sequence). The CDR3 has 13 amino acids. Trimming took off 7 bases at V and 6 bases at J, with 12 bases between the two ends. This CDR3 is CASMTSIDEKLFF. CDR3 DNA sequence: TGTGCCAGCATGACGTCTATCGATGAAAAACTGTTTTTT. The complete variable domain, with remaining parts taken from reference TRBV3-1 and TRBJ1-4, reads DTAVSQTPKYLVTQMGNDKSIKCEQNLGHDTMYWYKQDSKKFLKIMFSYNNKELIINETVPNRFSPKSPDKAHLNLHINSLELGDSAVYFCASMTSIDEKLFFGSGTQLSVL.

This clonotype was detected many times. The rearrangement uses TRBV7-3 and TRBJ2-5; the match to TRBD1 covers 9 bases. Germline V CDR1 and CDR2: SGHTA, FQGTGA. The V segment lost 8 bases and the J segment 4 bases; nucleotides outside the gene matches: 11. CDR3 size: 15 residues. In nucleotides, the CDR3 is TGTGCCAGCTCGGGACAGGGAAGGATCGGAGAGACCCAGTACTTC. As protein: CASSGQGRIGETQYF.

The table lists this clonotype with many counts. V usage is TRBV5-1 and J usage is TRBJ1-3; 8 nucleotides agree with TRBD1. The CDR3 length is 14 residues. Germline CDR1 reads SGHRS; CDR2 reads YFSETQ. Trimming at V came to 4 bases and at J to 6 bases, leaving 6 bases not matched to a gene. Written as DNA, the CDR3 is TGCGCCAGCAGCCCGACAGGGGCCACAAACACCATATATTTT. It specifies CASSPTGATNTIYF. Complete variable domain (other parts from reference TRBV5-1 and TRBJ1-3): KAGVTQTPRYLIKTRGQQVTLSCSPISGHRSVSWYQQTPGQGLQFLFEYFSETQRNKGNFPGRFSGRQFSNSRSEMNVSTLELGDSALYLCASSPTGATNTIYFGEGSWLTVV.

This clonotype was recorded at least ten times. The CDR3 DNA reads as TGTGCCAGCAGTTACTCGGGACTCTCCTACGAGCAGTACTTC. Its translation is CASSYSGLSYEQYF. The chain joins TRBV6-5 to TRBJ2-7; maybe TRBD2 (6 bases). V shed 0 bases and J shed 0 bases, with 6 bases lying between them. The germline V gene has CDR1 MNHEY and CDR2 SVGAGI. The CDR3 has 14 residues.

This clonotype was observed at least ten times. CDR3 amino acids: CASSFSDVGTGELFF. CDR3 bases: TGTGCCAGCAGTTTCAGTGACGTCGGGACCGGGGAGCTGTTTTTT. J is TRBJ2-2 and V is TRBV28; no firm D call. This CDR3 spans 15 amino acids. Per germline, CDR1 MDHEN and CDR2 SYDVKM. Between the trimmed V and J ends, which lost 3 bases and 5 bases, there was a span of 13 bases.

This clonotype was observed at least ten times. The chain recombines TRBV11-2 with TRBJ2-3; D call uncertain. The CDR3 sequence is 15 residues long. Per the germline V gene, CDR1 is SGHAT and CDR2 is FQNNGV. Trimming took off 2 bases at V and 0 bases at J, with 9 bases between the two ends. This CDR3 reads CASSLTSGSTDTQYF. CDR3 DNA sequence: TGTGCCAGCAGCTTAACGTCTGGAAGCACAGATACGCAGTATTTT.

CDR3 loop: CATSRPPTGTYGYTF. CDR3 coding DNA: TGTGCCACCAGCAGGCCCCCGACAGGGACGTATGGCTACACCTTC. The gene calls are TRBV15 and TRBJ1-2, with 7 bases identical to TRBD1. The CDR3 contains 15 residues. Germline CDR1 LNHNV, CDR2 YYDKDF (reference sequence). Trimming removed 3 bases from V and 5 bases from J; junction bases left unmatched: 9.

This clonotype is a singleton in its sample. A single base is all that separates this from a far larger clone, so a read error is likely. The chain joins TRBV6-4 to TRBJ2-3; D may correspond to TRBD1 or TRBD2 (6 bases each). Germline lookup yields CDR1 MRHNA and CDR2 SNTAGT. The CDR3 covers 17 residues. With 6 bases removed from V and 1 base from J, the gap between germline ends came to 20 bases. CDR3 sequence (DNA): TGTGCCAGCAGACCTCAGGGGAGGATAAACCGCACAGATACGCAGTATTTT. Protein sequence: CASRPQGRINRTDTQYF.

On this clonotype: This clone may be a read error of a much larger clone one base away. The chain couples TRBV25-1 to TRBJ1-1, with a possible D match to TRBD1 (5 bases). V was clipped by 10 bases and J by 9 bases, with 21 bases between them. This CDR3 has 13 amino acids. Germline V gene sequence: CDR1 MGHDK, CDR2 SYGVNS. The CDR3 sequence: CANRLSPAPKAFF. The DNA of the CDR3 is TGTGCCAACAGGTTATCGCCCGCGCCGAAAGCTTTCTTT. The variable domain in full, completed from reference TRBV25-1 and TRBJ1-1, reads EADIYQTPRYLVIGTGKKITLECSQTMGHDKMYWYQQDPGMELHLIHYSYGVNSTEKGDLSSESTVSRIRTEHFPLTLESARPSHTSQYLCANRLSPAPKAFFGQGTRLTVV.

The sample holds many counts of this clonotype. V usage is TRBV9 and J usage is TRBJ1-5, with TRBD1 matching over 9 bases. The CDR3 runs 15 residues. The germline V gene has CDR1 SGDLS and CDR2 YYNGEE. The V segment lost 4 bases and the J segment 6 bases; nucleotides outside the gene matches: 8. In DNA form, the CDR3 reads TGTGCCAGCAGCCTAGAGCCGGACAGGGGTCAGCCCCAGCATTTT. Translated, it gives CASSLEPDRGQPQHF.

This clonotype was seen many times. The CDR3 bases are TGCAGTGCTAGAGATCTAGGACTAGCGGGAGGTTTAGAAGAGACCCAGTACTTC. Translated, it gives CSARDLGLAGGLEETQYF. The chain joins TRBV20-1 to TRBJ2-5; TRBD2 agrees at 14 bases. Germline CDR1 and CDR2: DFQATT and SNEGSKA (reference sequence). The CDR3 loop spans 18 amino acids. V lost 0 bases to trimming and J lost 3 bases; unmatched junction nucleotides: 9.